Shown below are 8 T cell receptor beta chains from a single sample sequenced in a study of long-term antiretroviral therapy in people with HIV. Researchers report immunoSEQ v3.0 was run at survey level. This table comes from immunoSEQ multiplex PCR, and its TCRdb copy is limited to in-frame clones, with some not included. The sample holds about 19,000 clones; approximately 80% are singletons and the top ten take around 10%. Sequences were derived from unsorted PBMCs, sampled 0.2 years after starting antiretroviral therapy. Receptors originate from a woman in her thirties or forties with HIV.

The chain uses TRBV18 and TRBJ1-6, with a weak D call TRBD1 (5 bases). V lost 1 base and J 0 bases, leaving 16 bases between the germline ends. This CDR3 is 19 amino acids long. CDR1 is KGHSH, CDR2 LQKENI, per germline. The CDR3 coding sequence is TGTGCCAGCTCACCACTCGGGACTCTCTCGAGCTCCTATAATTCACCCCTCCACTTT. Amino acid sequence: CASSPLGTLSSSYNSPLHF.

The rearrangement joins TRBV5-6 to TRBJ2-7; TRBD2 aligns across 9 bases. Looked up from germline, CDR1 is SGHDT and CDR2 is YYEEEE. The CDR3 runs to 15 residues. The V and J ends lost 4 bases and 7 bases, in that order; junction bases with no gene match: 12. The CDR3 nucleotides read TGTGCCAGCAGCCACATTGGAGCGGGAGGAAGGGAGCAGTACTTC. This encodes CASSHIGAGGREQYF.

The J gene is TRBJ2-7, the V gene TRBV6-5; the D gene could be TRBD1 or TRBD2 (5 bases each). The CDR3 has 12 residues. The V end was cut by 8 bases, the J end by 3 bases, with 11 bases between. CDR1 and CDR2 from the germline V gene are MNHEY and SVGAGI. CDR3 amino acids: CASWDGNYEQYF. The CDR3 region has the DNA TGTGCCAGCTGGGACGGGAACTACGAGCAGTACTTC.

The rearrangement uses TRBV2 and TRBJ2-5; the D gene is possibly TRBD1 (5 bases). V gave up 2 bases and J gave up 5 bases, with 12 bases separating them. CDR1 SNHLY and CDR2 FYNNEI come from the germline V gene. This CDR3 is 14 amino acids long. CDR3 protein: CASSEMMWGETQYF. The CDR3 DNA follows: TGTGCCAGCAGTGAAATGATGTGGGGCGAGACCCAGTACTTC.

V is TRBV10-3 and J is TRBJ2-3; 7 bases agree with TRBD2. Germline-derived CDR1 and CDR2 are ENHRY and SYGVKD. Trimming at V came to 2 bases and at J to 4 bases, leaving 9 bases not matched to a gene. This CDR3 is 16 amino acids long. In nucleotides, the CDR3 is TGTGCCATCAGTGAGACTCAAAGCGGGGTCGCAGATACGCAGTATTTT. It yields the protein CAISETQSGVADTQYF.

This chain connects TRBV6-6 to TRBJ2-3; TRBD2 agrees at 8 bases. Germline V gene lookup returns CDR1 MNHNY and CDR2 SVGAGI (reference sequence). V lost 5 bases and J lost 2; bases outside the gene matches: 9. The CDR3 contains 16 residues. The CDR3 coding sequence is TGTGCCAGCAGTCCCCCAGCGGGAGTTTCCACAGATACGCAGTATTTT. This translates into CASSPPAGVSTDTQYF.

The chain is built from TRBV15 and TRBJ2-3; the match to TRBD2 covers 13 bases. The trim removed 0 bases at V and 4 bases at J, leaving 4 bases unmatched. Germline V gene data show CDR1 as LNHNV and CDR2 as YYDKDF (reference sequence). The CDR3 is made up of 17 amino acids. The CDR3 here is CATSRDKTSGGSDTQYF. In DNA form, the CDR3 reads TGTGCCACCAGCAGAGATAAGACTAGCGGGGGGTCAGATACGCAGTATTTT.

The V gene is TRBV7-2, the J gene TRBJ1-2, with D hard to call. This CDR3 is 11 amino acids long. Germline CDR1 is SGHTA and CDR2 is FQGNSA. Trimming stripped 1 base from V and 10 bases from J, with 7 bases between. In DNA form, the CDR3 reads TGTGCCAGCAGCTTAGGAACCACCTACACCTTC. Protein: CASSLGTTYTF.